This TCR beta chain was recovered during a study of blood T cell repertoires in COVID-19. About the research overall: Acute and convalescent COVID-19 samples came from the United States, Italy and Spain. T cells, B-cell-depleted T cells, or PBMCs supplied cDNA or gDNA.

As processed by the authors: Reference gene primer amplification gave estimated nucleated cell counts. Profiling relied on immunoSEQ multiplex PCR, and the TCRdb table lists in-frame clones only, not all of them. For V, J and clone size, that table is used; D and trimming come from the DNA. Of tens of thousands of clones listed, about 83% are singletons. Germline V lookup: CDR1 LGHNA, CDR2 YNFKEQ. V gave up 1 base and J gave up 8 bases, with 18 bases separating them. The CDR3 is 16 amino acids. Specimen: peripheral blood. The TCR comes from a man aged 45-65 years with active COVID-19. The V gene is TRBV4-2, the J gene TRBJ2-1; D possibly corresponds to TRBD2 (6 bases). The CDR3 loop is CASSQVVGGRGYEQFF. DNA of the CDR3: TGTGCCAGCAGCCAAGTAGTTGGCGGCCGGGGGTATGAGCAGTTCTTC.